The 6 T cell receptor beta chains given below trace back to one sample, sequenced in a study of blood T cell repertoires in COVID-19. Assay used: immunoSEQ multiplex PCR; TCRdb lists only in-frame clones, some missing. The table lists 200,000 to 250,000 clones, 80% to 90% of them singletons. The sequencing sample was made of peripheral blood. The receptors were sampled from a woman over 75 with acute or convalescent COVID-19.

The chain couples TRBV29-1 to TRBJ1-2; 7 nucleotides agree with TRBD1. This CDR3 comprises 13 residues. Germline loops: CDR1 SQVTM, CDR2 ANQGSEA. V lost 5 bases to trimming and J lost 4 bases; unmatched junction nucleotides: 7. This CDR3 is CSVQSGTAYGYTF. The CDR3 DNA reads TGCAGCGTTCAAAGTGGGACAGCCTATGGCTACACCTTC.

The CDR3 loop reads CASSRSGGAKGEDIQYF. CDR3 sequence (DNA): TGTGCCAGCAGCCGTAGCGGGGGGGCCAAGGGCGAGGACATTCAGTACTTC. This chain joins TRBV5-6 and TRBJ2-4, with 11 nucleotides matching TRBD2. From germline, CDR1 is SGHDT and CDR2 YYEEEE. This CDR3 contains 17 residues. Trimming removed 4 bases from V and 8 bases from J; junction bases left unmatched: 14.

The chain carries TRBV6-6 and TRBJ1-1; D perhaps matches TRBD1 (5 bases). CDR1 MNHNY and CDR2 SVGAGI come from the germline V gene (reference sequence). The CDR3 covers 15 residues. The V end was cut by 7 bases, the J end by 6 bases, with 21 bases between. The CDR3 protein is CASTPVVGVKSEAFF. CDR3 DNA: TGTGCCAGCACCCCCGTGGTAGGGGTGAAATCTGAAGCTTTCTTT.

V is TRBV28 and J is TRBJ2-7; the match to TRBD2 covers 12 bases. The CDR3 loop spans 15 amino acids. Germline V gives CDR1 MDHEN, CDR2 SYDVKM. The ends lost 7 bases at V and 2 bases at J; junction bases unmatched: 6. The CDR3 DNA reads TGTGCCAGCACCTCTAGCGGGAGGGTCGCCTACGAGCAGTACTTC. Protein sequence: CASTSSGRVAYEQYF. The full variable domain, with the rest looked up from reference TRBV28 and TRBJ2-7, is DVKVTQSSRYLVKRTGEKVFLECVQDMDHENMFWYRQDPGLGLRLIYFSYDVKMKEKGDIPEGYSVSREKKERFSLILESASTNQTSMYLCASTSSGRVAYEQYFGPGTRLTVT.

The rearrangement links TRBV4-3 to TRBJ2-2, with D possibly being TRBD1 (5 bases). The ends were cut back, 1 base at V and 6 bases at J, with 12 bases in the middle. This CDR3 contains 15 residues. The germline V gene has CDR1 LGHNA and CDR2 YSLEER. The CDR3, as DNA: TGCGCCAGCAGCCAAGGGGCAGGGTTGCCCGGGGAGCTGTTTTTT. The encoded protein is CASSQGAGLPGELFF.

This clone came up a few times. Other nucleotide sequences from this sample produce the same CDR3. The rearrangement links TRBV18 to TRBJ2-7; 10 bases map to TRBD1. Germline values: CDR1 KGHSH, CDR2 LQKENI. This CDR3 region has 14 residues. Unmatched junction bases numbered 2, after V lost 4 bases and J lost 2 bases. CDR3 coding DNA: TGTGCCAGCTCACTCGGACAGGGGGCCTACGAGCAGTACTTC. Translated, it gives CASSLGQGAYEQYF.